This T cell receptor beta chain emerged from a study of blood T cells in healthy people across ages. With a J-beta primer mix and a sample-barcoded 5' primer, a second PCR ran about 7 to 12 cycles. TCRdb re-analysed the 5' RACE reads in MiXCR, keeping a single row per CDR3 protein. The table lists about 2 million distinct CDR3 sequences, roughly 50% of them singletons. Isolation per sample recovered at least 7 million PBMCs. Sequencing was carried out using blood. The source of this sequence is a woman aged 40 to 50 in good health.

The CDR3: CSARSTGRLNTEAFF. The CDR3 DNA sequence: TGCAGTGCTAGATCGACAGGGCGCTTGAACACTGAAGCTTTCTTT. The chain has TRBV20-1 and TRBJ1-1; the match to TRBD1 covers 7 bases. The length of the CDR3 is 15 residues. J gave up 0 bases and V 2 bases, and 6 bases lay outside the gene matches. CDR1 is DFQATT and CDR2 is SNEGSKA in the germline V gene (reference sequence).